These 32 T cell receptor beta chains share one sample of origin, sequenced in a study of shared clonotypes between healthy human individuals. Profiled with immunoSEQ multiplex PCR; TCRdb holds only in-frame clones, not every one. Found here are millions of clones, about 92% of them singletons; the top ten hold around 0.14%. Sequenced input: naive CD4+ T cells sorted from blood. Subset denoted: CD45RA+ positively selected. These receptors were collected from a man aged 18 to 35 in good health.

The chain uses TRBV7-3 and TRBJ2-1; TRBD1 matches 8 bases. The V gene end was trimmed by 4 bases and the J gene end by 6 bases; junction bases not matched to a gene: 2. This CDR3 has 13 amino acids. Germline assignment: CDR1 SGHTA and CDR2 FQGTGA. CDR3 bases: TGTGCCAGCAGCTCGGACAGGGTCAATGAGCAGTTCTTC. Amino acid sequence: CASSSDRVNEQFF.

This rearrangement joins TRBV5-1 to TRBJ2-3, with 11 nucleotides matching TRBD2. CDR3 length: 16 residues. From germline, CDR1 is SGHRS and CDR2 YFSETQ. The V segment lost 6 bases and the J segment 4 bases; nucleotides outside the gene matches: 10. The CDR3 spells CASTWASGGLSDTQYF. As DNA, the CDR3 is TGCGCCAGCACCTGGGCTAGCGGGGGGTTGTCAGATACGCAGTATTTT. Supplemented by reference TRBV5-1 and TRBJ2-3, the full variable domain reads KAGVTQTPRYLIKTRGQQVTLSCSPISGHRSVSWYQQTPGQGLQFLFEYFSETQRNKGNFPGRFSGRQFSNSRSEMNVSTLELGDSALYLCASTWASGGLSDTQYFGPGTRLTVL.

The chain recombines TRBV7-9 with TRBJ2-5; 8 bases are a match to TRBD2. The CDR3 consists of 15 residues. V lost 2 bases and J lost 5; bases outside the gene matches: 7. The V gene's germline CDR1 is SEHNR and CDR2 FQNEAQ (reference sequence). As DNA, the CDR3 is TGTGCCAGCAGCTTAACGGGAGGGCCAATGGAGACCCAGTACTTC. Translation: CASSLTGGPMETQYF. The full variable domain, rest sourced from reference TRBV7-9 and TRBJ2-5, is DTGVSQNPRHKITKRGQNVTFRCDPISEHNRLYWYRQTLGQGPEFLTYFQNEAQLEKSRLLSDRFSAERPKGSFSTLEIQRTEQGDSAMYLCASSLTGGPMETQYFGPGTRLLVL.

The V call is TRBV11-2, the J call TRBJ2-1; 8 nucleotides match TRBD1. Germline lookup yields CDR1 SGHAT and CDR2 FQNNGV. V was pared by 5 bases and J by 9 bases, with 6 bases of the junction left unmatched. This CDR3 spans 13 amino acids. CDR3 protein: CASSQPTGVEQFF. As DNA, the CDR3 is TGTGCCAGCAGCCAACCGACAGGGGTTGAGCAGTTCTTC. The whole variable domain, remainder taken from reference TRBV11-2 and TRBJ2-1, is EAGVAQSPRYKIIEKRQSVAFWCNPISGHATLYWYQQILGQGPKLLIQFQNNGVVDDSQLPKDRFSAERLKGVDSTLKIQPAKLEDSAVYLCASSQPTGVEQFFGPGTRLTVL.

This clone was found a few times. At the DNA level, this CDR3 is encoded by other sequences in the same sample as well. The rearrangement joins TRBV18 to TRBJ1-4, with TRBD1 identical over 7 bases. V trimming: 0 bases; J trimming: 4 bases; junction bases outside the gene matches: 2. Germline-derived CDR1 and CDR2 are KGHSH and LQKENI. This CDR3 comprises 15 residues. The CDR3 sequence: CASSPPGQLNEKLFF. Written as DNA, the CDR3 is TGTGCCAGCTCACCACCGGGACAGCTTAATGAAAAACTGTTTTTT. Full variable domain (remainder filled in from reference TRBV18 and TRBJ1-4): NAGVMQNPRHLVRRRGQEARLRCSPMKGHSHVYWYRQLPEEGLKFMVYLQKENIIDESGMPKERFSAEFPKEGPSILRIQQVVRGDSAAYFCASSPPGQLNEKLFFGSGTQLSVL.

V usage is TRBV19 and J usage is TRBJ2-7, with D maybe TRBD2 (5 bases). This CDR3 spans 15 amino acids. Looked up from germline, CDR1 is LNHDA and CDR2 is SQIVND (reference sequence). The V end lost 3 bases, the J end lost 1 base, and 13 bases lay between the germline ends. The CDR3 region is CASSIRSGGSYEQYF. CDR3 coding DNA: TGTGCCAGTAGTATTAGATCCGGCGGGTCCTACGAGCAGTACTTC.

The chain couples TRBV30 to TRBJ1-5; no clear D. Trimming pared 4 bases from V and 6 bases from J, leaving 10 bases between. The CDR3 covers 12 residues. Germline CDR1 reads GTSNPN; CDR2 reads SVGIG (reference sequence). The CDR3 nucleotides are TGTGCCTGGAAGGCGGCGGGTCAGCCCCAGCATTTT. This encodes CAWKAAGQPQHF. Supplemented by reference TRBV30 and TRBJ1-5, the full variable domain reads SQTIHQWPATLVQPVGSPLSLECTVEGTSNPNLYWYRQAAGRGLQLLFYSVGIGQISSEVPQNLSASRPQDRQFILSSKKLLLSDSGFYLCAWKAAGQPQHFGDGTRLSIL.

As regards this clone: Distinct nucleotide sequences in the sample also encode this CDR3. The chain combines TRBV5-4 with TRBJ2-3; 7 nucleotides align to TRBD2. After removal of 0 bases from V and 0 bases from J, the junction contained 4 bases not matched to a gene. CDR3 length: 16 residues. CDR1 SGHNT and CDR2 YYREEE come from the germline V gene (reference sequence). The CDR3 DNA follows: TGTGCCAGCAGCTTGGATCAGCGGGGAAGCACAGATACGCAGTATTTT. Translation: CASSLDQRGSTDTQYF. Combining the CDR3 with reference TRBV5-4 and TRBJ2-3 gives the whole variable domain ETGVTQSPTHLIKTRGQQVTLRCSSQSGHNTVSWYQQALGQGPQFIFQYYREEENGRGNFPPRFSGLQFPNYSSELNVNALELDDSALYLCASSLDQRGSTDTQYFGPGTRLTVL.

The gene calls are TRBV5-4 and TRBJ1-4, with 7 bases identical to TRBD1. After removal of 3 bases from V and 8 bases from J, the junction contained 13 bases not matched to a gene. Per germline, CDR1 SGHNT and CDR2 YYREEE (reference sequence). The CDR3 length is 16 residues. The CDR3 reads CASSSSQTGSEEKLFF. For the CDR3, the DNA is TGTGCCAGCAGCTCCTCACAGACAGGGTCGGAGGAAAAACTGTTTTTT.

This clone occurred once. CDR3 amino acids: CASSVDRDPAYEQYF. The CDR3 nucleotides are TGTGCCAGCAGCGTGGACCGGGACCCTGCCTACGAGCAGTACTTC. The chain employs TRBV9 and TRBJ2-7; D is possibly TRBD1 or TRBD2 (5 bases each). Trimming pared 2 bases from V and 2 bases from J, leaving 14 bases between. CDR1 and CDR2 (germline): SGDLS, YYNGEE. The CDR3 length is 15 residues.

The chain combines TRBV4-1 with TRBJ1-4; 8 nucleotides align to TRBD1. Looked up from germline, CDR1 is MGHRA and CDR2 is YSYEKL. With 6 bases clipped from V and 7 bases from J, the junction kept 16 bases outside the gene matches. CDR3 size: 17 residues. The CDR3 region is CASSLVRGRIGPEKLFF. The CDR3 region has the DNA TGCGCCAGCAGTTTGGTCAGGGGGCGCATAGGTCCTGAAAAACTGTTTTTT.

This clone was picked up a small number of times. The chain uses TRBV9 and TRBJ1-5, with D hard to call. Germline V gene lookup returns CDR1 SGDLS and CDR2 YYNGEE. The V and J ends lost 0 bases and 4 bases respectively, with 5 bases between them. The CDR3 has 13 amino acids. CDR3 loop: CASSVAENQPQHF. In nucleotides, the CDR3 is TGTGCCAGCAGCGTAGCTGAGAATCAGCCCCAGCATTTT.

The count of this clone is one. The chain employs TRBV7-2 and TRBJ2-3, with 13 bases aligning to TRBD2. With V trimmed by 4 bases and J by 0 bases, 4 bases remained unmatched. Germline V gives CDR1 SGHTA, CDR2 FQGNSA. The CDR3 consists of 17 residues. The CDR3 DNA reads as TGTGCCAGCAGCTCTTCGACTAGCGGGAGGAGCACAGATACGCAGTATTTT. Amino acid sequence: CASSSSTSGRSTDTQYF.

This chain joins TRBV6-6 and TRBJ2-7; D uncertain. Trimming removed 5 bases from V and 7 bases from J, with 12 bases in between. Germline assignment: CDR1 MNHNY and CDR2 SVGAGI (reference sequence). The CDR3 length is 12 residues. The CDR3 DNA is TGTGCCAGCAGTCTGACCCTTGGAGAGCAGTACTTC. This encodes CASSLTLGEQYF.

This clone was picked up one time. The chain combines TRBV11-3 with TRBJ2-5, with 8 bases identical to TRBD1. From germline, CDR1 is SGHNT and CDR2 YENEEA. The CDR3 runs to 13 residues. Trimming cost V 5 bases and J 5 bases; bases outside gene matches: 4. This CDR3 reads CASSRTGLETQYF. As DNA, the CDR3 is TGTGCCAGCAGCCGGACAGGGTTGGAGACCCAGTACTTC.

In its sample, this clone was seen once. The chain recombines TRBV7-9 with TRBJ2-5; the D is unclear. V gave up 3 bases and J gave up 8 bases, with 16 bases separating them. The CDR3 loop spans 14 amino acids. Germline lookup yields CDR1 SEHNR and CDR2 FQNEAQ (reference sequence). This chain's CDR3 is CASSFGSSSLTQYF. CDR3 sequence (DNA): TGTGCCAGCAGCTTTGGAAGCAGCTCACTAACCCAGTACTTC.

The chain uses TRBV15 and TRBJ2-7; 9 nucleotides match TRBD1. Germline lookup yields CDR1 LNHNV and CDR2 YYDKDF (reference sequence). V was pared by 5 bases and J by 2 bases, with 7 bases of the junction left unmatched. There are 15 residues in the CDR3. CDR3 nucleotides: TGTGCCACCAGCTGGTCCGGGACAGGGACCTACGAGCAGTACTTC. It codes for CATSWSGTGTYEQYF.

The CDR3 nucleotides read TGTGCCAGCAGTCCAGCCGGGACAGGGTCTAGCAATCAGCCCCAGCATTTT. Translated: CASSPAGTGSSNQPQHF. This chain uses TRBV28 with TRBJ1-5, with TRBD1 matching over 9 bases. The J segment lost 0 bases and the V segment lost 5 bases, leaving 8 bases of the junction unmatched. The CDR3 consists of 17 residues. Germline CDR1 reads MDHEN; CDR2 reads SYDVKM. The complete variable domain, with remaining parts taken from reference TRBV28 and TRBJ1-5, reads DVKVTQSSRYLVKRTGEKVFLECVQDMDHENMFWYRQDPGLGLRLIYFSYDVKMKEKGDIPEGYSVSREKKERFSLILESASTNQTSMYLCASSPAGTGSSNQPQHFGDGTRLSIL.

The chain links TRBV10-1 to TRBJ2-7; 7 bases are a match to TRBD1. Per germline, CDR1 WNHNN and CDR2 SYGVQD (reference sequence). This CDR3 contains 14 residues. With V trimmed by 6 bases and J by 2 bases, 7 bases remained unmatched. Written as DNA, the CDR3 is TGCGCCAGCAGCGCCGCGACAGGGCCCTACGAGCAGTACTTC. Its protein is CASSAATGPYEQYF.

About this clone itself: The DNA is omitted, as the CDR3 cannot be located on it reliably, and the CDR3 follows TCRdb's listing. The rearrangement links TRBV28 to TRBJ1-6; the D call TRBD1 from the table was never checked on the DNA. Germline CDR1 is MDHEN and CDR2 is SYDVKM. Inclusive of both ends, the CDR3 amounts to 16 amino acids. The CDR3 loop reads CASSSSDRGPNSPLHF.

This rearrangement joins TRBV29-1 to TRBJ1-2; no clear D. Germline CDR1 reads SQVTM; CDR2 reads ANQGSEA. V lost 4 bases to trimming and J lost 4 bases, with 13 bases between them. CDR3 length: 13 residues. CDR3 region: CSVAPGGGYGYTF. Here the CDR3 DNA reads TGCAGCGTTGCCCCCGGCGGCGGCTATGGCTACACCTTC.

The rearrangement joins TRBV6-6 to TRBJ2-1; 10 bases agree with TRBD2. The ends lost 6 bases at V and 5 bases at J; junction bases unmatched: 10. The germline gives CDR1 MNHNY, CDR2 SVGAGI (reference sequence). The CDR3 loop spans 16 amino acids. The CDR3 loop reads CASRDTGTSADNEQFF. CDR3 DNA: TGTGCCAGCAGAGACACCGGGACTAGCGCTGACAATGAGCAGTTCTTC.

The chain carries TRBV28 and TRBJ1-5; a weak D match, TRBD1 (5 bases). V lost 5 bases and J 5 bases, leaving 13 bases between the germline ends. Germline V gene lookup returns CDR1 MDHEN and CDR2 SYDVKM. This CDR3 is 14 amino acids long. CDR3 in amino acids: CASSISRDDQPQHF. Here the CDR3 DNA reads TGTGCCAGCAGTATATCCAGGGATGATCAGCCCCAGCATTTT.

The rearrangement uses TRBV10-3 and TRBJ2-7, with D perhaps given as TRBD1 or TRBD2 (5 bases each). V lost 6 bases, J lost 5 bases, and 14 bases lay in between. The CDR3 extends over 13 amino acids. CDR1 is ENHRY and CDR2 is SYGVKD in the germline V gene. DNA of the CDR3: TGTGCCATCAGCCTCGGGGAAGGGGACGAGCAGTACTTC. It translates to CAISLGEGDEQYF.

This chain uses TRBV10-3 with TRBJ2-5; D remains unclear. The length of the CDR3 is 13 residues. Trimming left V 5 bases short and J 0 bases short, with 7 bases between. The germline V gene has CDR1 ENHRY and CDR2 SYGVKD. The CDR3 region is CAISLGYQETQYF. The CDR3 DNA follows: TGTGCCATCAGTTTGGGGTACCAAGAGACCCAGTACTTC.

V and J are TRBV5-1 and TRBJ1-1; D remains unclear. This CDR3 is built from 16 residues. Trimming left V 0 bases short and J 1 base short, with 13 bases between. Germline CDR1 reads SGHRS; CDR2 reads YFSETQ. Here the CDR3 DNA reads TGCGCCAGCAGCTTGGCCAATGTGGCTGCGAACACTGAAGCTTTCTTT. This encodes CASSLANVAANTEAFF.

The chain couples TRBV5-1 to TRBJ2-1, with D tentatively TRBD2 (6 bases). This CDR3 is built from 15 residues. The germline V gene has CDR1 SGHRS and CDR2 YFSETQ. Trimming removed 3 bases at V and 3 bases at J, with 13 bases between. As DNA, the CDR3 is TGCGCCAGCAGCTATGGAGCGGGTATCTACAATGAGCAGTTCTTC. As protein: CASSYGAGIYNEQFF.

The V and J genes are TRBV18 and TRBJ2-7, with 8 bases fitting TRBD1. The CDR3 has 14 amino acids. The V and J ends lost 2 bases and 2 bases, in that order; junction bases with no gene match: 2. CDR1 is KGHSH, CDR2 LQKENI, per germline. The CDR3 nucleotides are TGTGCCAGCTCACCAGCCAGGGGGCCCTACGAGCAGTACTTC. Translation: CASSPARGPYEQYF. The entire variable domain, with the rest obtained from reference TRBV18 and TRBJ2-7, is as follows: NAGVMQNPRHLVRRRGQEARLRCSPMKGHSHVYWYRQLPEEGLKFMVYLQKENIIDESGMPKERFSAEFPKEGPSILRIQQVVRGDSAAYFCASSPARGPYEQYFGPGTRLTVT.

Of note for this clone: In the same sample, other DNA sequences code for this CDR3. The chain joins TRBV27 to TRBJ1-5, with D uncertain. The germline V gene has CDR1 MNHEY and CDR2 SMNVEV (reference sequence). Deletions cut 0 bases from V and 0 bases from J, with 3 bases between. There are 14 residues in the CDR3. This CDR3 is CASSLSYSNQPQHF. The CDR3 coding sequence is TGTGCCAGCAGTTTATCCTATAGCAATCAGCCCCAGCATTTT.

This chain uses TRBV15 with TRBJ1-2; D gene unclear. The length of the CDR3 is 14 residues. The V gene's germline CDR1 is LNHNV and CDR2 YYDKDF (reference sequence). Trimming removed 0 bases from V and 4 bases from J, with 9 bases in between. CDR3 loop: CATSRDGVGYGYTF. CDR3 DNA: TGTGCCACCAGCAGAGACGGGGTAGGCTATGGCTACACCTTC.

The V call is TRBV5-4, the J call TRBJ2-7; D remains ambiguous. The CDR3 has 14 residues. Trimming pared 3 bases from V and 3 bases from J, leaving 13 bases between. Germline V gene data show CDR1 as SGHNT and CDR2 as YYREEE (reference sequence). CDR3 sequence: CASSSARTGYEQYF. The CDR3 DNA follows: TGTGCCAGCAGCTCAGCCAGGACGGGCTACGAGCAGTACTTC.

The chain links TRBV20-1 to TRBJ2-1; TRBD1 or TRBD2 may be the D gene (5 bases each). Deletions cut 6 bases from V and 11 bases from J, with 14 bases between. CDR3 size: 11 residues. Per germline, CDR1 DFQATT and CDR2 SNEGSKA (reference sequence). In DNA form, the CDR3 reads TGCAGTGCCTGGACTCTGGGACAGCAGTTCTTC. As protein: CSAWTLGQQFF.